The 8 T cell receptor beta chains presented below share a single source sample, sequenced in a study of post-analysis software for immune sequencing data. Study-wide findings and caveats: Five TRBV segments, including TRBV5-6, TRBV5-1 and TRBV20-1, were more frequent in patients than controls.

What these receptors recognize is not known. Built from TCR beta cDNA, the libraries had unique molecular identifiers in them. TCRdb passed the PCR reads through MiXCR, listing each CDR3 protein once. Of around 710,000 distinct CDR3 sequences listed, about half were seen once; the top ten hold 4.9%. The sequenced sample was blood. These receptors all stem from a girl under 18 with multiple sclerosis.

This chain joins TRBV9 and TRBJ2-3, with D uncertain. CDR1 SGDLS and CDR2 YYNGEE come from the germline V gene. Trimming pared 4 bases from V and 2 bases from J, leaving 8 bases between. The CDR3 sequence is 13 residues long. Written as DNA, the CDR3 is TGTGCCAGCAGCTTGGCCCTCACAGATACGCAGTATTTT. As protein: CASSLALTDTQYF.

In its sample, this clonotype was seen a few times. The V gene is TRBV10-2, the J gene TRBJ2-7; D remains ambiguous. This CDR3 region has 15 residues. Trimming stripped 2 bases from V and 1 base from J, with 12 bases between. The germline V gene encodes CDR1 WSHSY and CDR2 SAAADI. CDR3 region: CASSEPHNGSYEQYF. The CDR3 DNA sequence: TGCGCCAGCAGTGAGCCCCATAATGGGTCCTACGAGCAGTACTTC.

The rearrangement uses TRBV5-1 and TRBJ2-5, with TRBD1 matching 7 bases. CDR1 is SGHRS, CDR2 YFSETQ, per germline. V was clipped by 4 bases and J by 5 bases; unmatched bases: 11. CDR3 size: 15 residues. CDR3 bases: TGCGCCAGCAGCCCCCCAGCAGGGGGAGAGGAGACCCAGTACTTC. Protein product: CASSPPAGGEETQYF.

This clonotype occurred a few times. The chain recombines TRBV7-6 with TRBJ2-3; no clear D gene. V lost 2 bases, J lost 8 bases, and 11 bases lay in between. CDR1 and CDR2 (germline): SGHVS, FNYEAQ. The CDR3 contains 13 residues. CDR3 region: CASSLRAQRTQYF. CDR3 coding DNA: TGTGCCAGCAGCTTAAGGGCCCAACGTACGCAGTATTTT.

In its sample, this clonotype was seen a few times. The rearrangement joins TRBV7-2 to TRBJ2-3, with 9 positions matching TRBD2. Per the germline V gene, CDR1 is SGHTA and CDR2 is FQGNSA. V shed 5 bases, J shed 2 bases, and the junction held 14 bases outside the gene matches. This CDR3 is built from 18 residues. CDR3 region: CASSAAAGGLIPTDTQYF. The CDR3 bases are TGTGCCAGCAGCGCAGCAGCGGGAGGCCTCATCCCCACAGATACGCAGTATTTT.

CDR3 in amino acids: CSVFSGLSGTQYF. The CDR3 nucleotides are TGCAGTGTTTTTTCCGGCCTCTCGGGGACCCAGTACTTC. This sequence joins TRBV20-1 and TRBJ2-4; no clear D. The last part of the DNA fits TRBJ2-5 better; the J call may be wrong. Per germline, CDR1 DFQATT and CDR2 SNEGSKA (reference sequence). The CDR3 consists of 13 residues.

V is TRBV20-1 and J is TRBJ1-2, with D possibly being TRBD1 (6 bases). CDR1 DFQATT and CDR2 SNEGSKA come from the germline V gene (reference sequence). The CDR3 runs to 17 residues. The V gene lost 0 bases and the J gene lost 0 bases, with 17 bases spanning the gap. CDR3 sequence reads: CSARDPDRSLPNYGYTF. CDR3 coding DNA: TGCAGTGCTAGAGATCCCGACAGGAGCCTGCCTAACTATGGCTACACCTTC.

This chain uses TRBV20-1 with TRBJ2-1, with D perhaps matching TRBD2 (6 bases). CDR1 is DFQATT and CDR2 is SNEGSKA in the germline V gene (reference sequence). V was clipped by 3 bases and J by 7 bases, with 13 bases between them. The CDR3 length is 13 residues. In nucleotides, the CDR3 is TGCAGTGCTAGGGGGACTGGCAGGAATGAGCAGTTCTTC. Translating gives CSARGTGRNEQFF.